A single sample is the source of the 17 T cell receptor beta chains below, sequenced in a study of graft-versus-host responses after intestinal transplantation (dated by TCRdb to about 2021). Which antigens these TCRs recognize remains unknown. According to the study, the label for this sample's time point signals: cells obtained before transplantation from donor or recipient. The library was obtained by the immunoSEQ multiplex PCR assay. TCRdb's version of the immuneACCESS table is confined to in-frame rearrangements and falls short of the full clone set. An unresolved V gene accounts for under half of the shortfall where checked; the remainder is of unknown origin. Counted in this sample were more than 65,000 clones; approximately 87% of them appeared once. Jointly, the top ten make up 0.39% of the sample. Material: unstimulated CD4+ T cells sorted from spleen or lymph node cells, obtained before transplant. The receptors come from a human donor who was the organ donor for an intestinal transplant.

J is TRBJ1-2 and V is TRBV4-3; D gene unclear. Trimming shortened V by 0 bases and J by 4 bases, and 12 bases separated the two germline ends. The CDR3 has 15 amino acids. Germline-derived CDR1 and CDR2 are LGHNA and YSLEER. CDR3 bases: TGCGCCAGCAGCCAAGAAGCTCAGGTCGGCTATGGCTACACCTTC. Amino acids: CASSQEAQVGYGYTF.

The rearrangement joins TRBV27 to TRBJ2-2; 9 bases line up with TRBD1. Germline V lookup: CDR1 MNHEY, CDR2 SMNVEV (reference sequence). V was clipped by 8 bases and J by 6 bases; unmatched bases: 4. The CDR3 spans 13 residues. As DNA, the CDR3 is TGTGCCAGCCGGAGGACAGGGGCCGGGGAGCTGTTTTTT. This gives the protein CASRRTGAGELFF.

This clone was recorded only once. The chain employs TRBV5-1 and TRBJ1-2; 10 bases map to TRBD1. CDR3 length equals 13 residues. V trimming: 0 bases; J trimming: 12 bases; junction bases outside the gene matches: 5. Looked up from germline, CDR1 is SGHRS and CDR2 is YFSETQ. Here the CDR3 DNA reads TGCGCCAGCAGCTTGGCGGGACAGGGGCCCGACACCTTC. Its translation is CASSLAGQGPDTF.

The chain links TRBV7-2 to TRBJ2-6; 11 bases fit TRBD1. The germline gives CDR1 SGHTA, CDR2 FQGNSA. The CDR3 runs to 15 residues. The J segment lost 12 bases and the V segment lost 5 bases, leaving 9 bases of the junction unmatched. The DNA for the CDR3 is TGTGCCAGCAGCAAAGGACAGGGGGCGACCCGCGTCCTGACTTTC. Translated: CASSKGQGATRVLTF. Variable domain in full (rest from reference TRBV7-2 and TRBJ2-6): GAGVSQSPSNKVTEKGKDVELRCDPISGHTALYWYRQSLGQGLEFLIYFQGNSAPDKSGLPSDRFSAERTGGSVSTLTIQRTQQEDSAVYLCASSKGQGATRVLTFGAGSRLTVL.

The CDR3 protein is CASSLSGREIYEQYV. The CDR3 coding sequence is TGTGCCAGCAGCTTAAGTGGCAGGGAAATCTACGAGCAGTACGTC. The V and J genes are TRBV7-2 and TRBJ2-7, with D possibly TRBD1 on 5 matching bases. V dropped 2 bases and J dropped 3 bases, with 14 bases sitting between them. CDR1 is SGHTA and CDR2 is FQGNSA in the germline V gene. The CDR3 sequence is 15 residues long.

The chain employs TRBV14 and TRBJ1-1, with D hard to call. The CDR3 has 11 residues. Germline values: CDR1 SGHDN, CDR2 FVKESK. V shed 4 bases and J shed 7 bases, with 7 bases lying between them. The CDR3 is CASSPSVEAFF. CDR3 nucleotide sequence: TGTGCCAGCAGCCCCTCAGTTGAAGCTTTCTTT.

The genes are TRBV28 and TRBJ2-3; tentative D call: TRBD2 (5 bases). The CDR3 spans 11 residues. V lost 10 bases, J lost 4 bases, and 9 bases lay in between. CDR1 MDHEN and CDR2 SYDVKM come from the germline V gene. CDR3 in DNA: TGTGCCACCTTGGACTCAGATACGCAGTATTTT. Translation: CATLDSDTQYF.

The chain is built from TRBV9 and TRBJ2-2, with D possibly TRBD2 on 6 matching bases. Germline V gives CDR1 SGDLS, CDR2 YYNGEE. The CDR3 covers 16 residues. Trimming stripped 4 bases from V and 2 bases from J, with 15 bases between. The CDR3 loop is CASSPRAGSNTGELFF. The CDR3 coding sequence is TGTGCCAGCAGCCCGAGGGCCGGGAGTAACACCGGGGAGCTGTTTTTT.

V and J are TRBV18 and TRBJ1-2; TRBD1 matches 10 bases. Looked up from germline, CDR1 is KGHSH and CDR2 is LQKENI. The CDR3 extends over 15 amino acids. Trimming at V came to 5 bases and at J to 0 bases, leaving 3 bases not matched to a gene. CDR3: CASSLGQGANYGYTF. The CDR3 DNA reads TGTGCCAGCTCATTAGGACAGGGGGCTAACTATGGCTACACCTTC. Supplemented by reference TRBV18 and TRBJ1-2, the full variable domain reads NAGVMQNPRHLVRRRGQEARLRCSPMKGHSHVYWYRQLPEEGLKFMVYLQKENIIDESGMPKERFSAEFPKEGPSILRIQQVVRGDSAAYFCASSLGQGANYGYTFGSGTRLTVV.

The chain has TRBV6-6 and TRBJ1-5; tentative D call: TRBD1 (5 bases). CDR1 MNHNY and CDR2 SVGAGI come from the germline V gene (reference sequence). Trimming stripped 5 bases from V and 2 bases from J, with 10 bases between. The CDR3 loop spans 14 amino acids. CDR3 amino acids: CASSLDSGNQPQHF. The CDR3 DNA reads as TGTGCCAGCAGTCTCGACAGCGGCAATCAGCCCCAGCATTTT.

In its sample, this clone was seen a few times. CDR3 coding DNA: TGTGCCAGCAGCTTGGATGGCAGGGTTATGTCTAGCTATGGCTACACCTTC. Amino acid sequence: CASSLDGRVMSSYGYTF. The rearrangement uses TRBV5-6 and TRBJ1-2; a weak D match, TRBD1 (5 bases). V dropped 0 bases and J dropped 4 bases, with 19 bases sitting between them. Germline values: CDR1 SGHDT, CDR2 YYEEEE. This CDR3 is built from 17 residues.

In its sample, this clone was seen once. The genes are TRBV11-2 and TRBJ1-4; D may be TRBD1 (6 bases). The CDR3 covers 17 residues. Trimming took off 1 base at V and 4 bases at J, with 16 bases between the two ends. Germline-derived CDR1 and CDR2 are SGHAT and FQNNGV. CDR3 sequence (DNA): TGTGCCAGCAGCTTAGCCGGGACACGGAATTTTAATGAAAAACTGTTTTTT. It specifies CASSLAGTRNFNEKLFF.

CDR3 in amino acids: CASSPADRTTYEQYV. The CDR3 DNA reads TGTGCCAGCTCACCAGCAGACAGGACGACCTACGAGCAGTACGTC. The rearrangement links TRBV18 to TRBJ2-7; D might be TRBD1 (6 bases). Germline V lookup: CDR1 KGHSH, CDR2 LQKENI. The germline V and J ends were trimmed by 2 bases and 2 bases, with 13 bases remaining between them. This CDR3 spans 15 amino acids.

The count of this clone is one. The J gene is TRBJ1-5, the V gene TRBV28; tentative D call: TRBD1 (6 bases). Germline CDR1 MDHEN, CDR2 SYDVKM. V was clipped by 2 bases and J by 3 bases, with 8 bases between them. This CDR3 has 14 residues. CDR3 region: CASSLQGHNQPQHF. The DNA of the CDR3 is TGTGCCAGCAGTTTACAGGGGCACAATCAGCCCCAGCATTTT.

This CDR3 reads CASSQTGGEPYNEQFF. CDR3 DNA sequence: TGTGCCAGCAGCCAAACAGGGGGAGAGCCTTACAATGAGCAGTTCTTC. The rearrangement links TRBV11-2 to TRBJ2-1, with 8 bases that match TRBD1. The germline V gene has CDR1 SGHAT and CDR2 FQNNGV. The CDR3 length is 16 residues. V gave up 5 bases and J gave up 4 bases; unmatched junction bases: 10. The whole variable domain, remainder taken from reference TRBV11-2 and TRBJ2-1, is EAGVAQSPRYKIIEKRQSVAFWCNPISGHATLYWYQQILGQGPKLLIQFQNNGVVDDSQLPKDRFSAERLKGVDSTLKIQPAKLEDSAVYLCASSQTGGEPYNEQFFGPGTRLTVL.

The genes are TRBV6-4 and TRBJ2-3; the D gene is possibly TRBD2 (6 bases). This CDR3 spans 13 amino acids. With 5 bases removed from V and 5 bases from J, the gap between germline ends came to 11 bases. Germline CDR1 reads MRHNA; CDR2 reads SNTAGT. For the CDR3, the DNA is TGTGCCAGCAGTCGGGACTTTGGAGATACGCAGTATTTT. Translated, it gives CASSRDFGDTQYF.

The chain employs TRBV19 and TRBJ1-4, with a possible D match to TRBD1 (6 bases). This CDR3 comprises 19 residues. Germline V lookup: CDR1 LNHDA, CDR2 SQIVND (reference sequence). Trimming pared 1 base from V and 5 bases from J, leaving 23 bases between. The CDR3 nucleotides read TGTGCCAGTAGTATAGCCTCTATCGGGACACGGCTCCCGAATGAAAAACTGTTTTTT. It specifies CASSIASIGTRLPNEKLFF.